The rows below give T cell receptor beta chains drawn from one sample of a study of cytomegalovirus exposure and HLA in healthy donors. Using immunoSEQ multiplex PCR, the repertoire was profiled, and TCRdb retains in-frame clones only, with some absent. There are 75,000 to 95,000 clones in the sample; around three fifths occur only once, and 20% to 25% lies in the top ten. Sequencing was performed on PBMCs. The source of these receptors is a woman aged 45-60 years in good health and CMV-seropositive. Each CDR3 is given with its conserved first and last residue. A D gene is named only where the DNA matches it firmly. Only some rows state a clone size, as once, few, many or a class for expanded clones.

clone_size	j_call	d_call	v_call	cdr3_aa	cdr3_nt
NA	TRBJ2-2	TRBD2	TRBV28	CASSYSGGGELFF	TGTGCCAGCAGTTATAGCGGGGGCGGGGAGCTGTTTTTT
NA	TRBJ2-7	TRBD1	TRBV6-5	CASSGQAQDYEQYF	TGTGCCAGCAGCGGACAGGCTCAGGATTACGAGCAGTACTTC
NA	TRBJ2-3	NA	TRBV5-6	CASRSPSTDTQYF	TGTGCCAGCAGATCTCCTAGCACAGATACGCAGTATTTT
NA	TRBJ2-3	TRBD2	TRBV30	CAWSAGLAGTTDTQYF	TGTGCCTGGAGTGCCGGACTAGCGGGGACCACAGATACGCAGTATTTT
NA	TRBJ2-5	TRBD1	TRBV27	CASSQTPGQQETQYF	TGTGCCAGCAGTCAAACCCCGGGACAGCAAGAGACCCAGTACTTC
NA	TRBJ2-1	TRBD1	TRBV6-6	CASNPGQGDYNEQFF	TGTGCCAGCAATCCGGGACAGGGGGACTACAATGAGCAGTTCTTC
NA	TRBJ1-2	NA	TRBV5-1	CASRWGPQDGYTF	TGCGCCAGCAGGTGGGGCCCCCAGGACGGCTACACCTTC
once	TRBJ2-2	TRBD2	TRBV19	CASSVGGGAYGELFF	TGTGCCAGTAGTGTGGGCGGGGGGGCCTACGGGGAGCTGTTTTTT
few	TRBJ2-1	NA	TRBV11-2	CASSQGRGNEQFF	TGTGCCAGCAGCCAAGGACGGGGCAATGAGCAGTTCTTC
few	TRBJ1-4	NA	TRBV6-5	CASSRRGSEKLFF	TGTGCCAGCAGTAGACGCGGGAGTGAAAAACTGTTTTTT
NA	TRBJ2-1	TRBD2	TRBV9	CASSAQGGSQIYNEQFF	TGTGCCAGCAGCGCCCAGGGAGGGTCCCAGATCTACAATGAGCAGTTCTTC
few	TRBJ2-7	TRBD1	TRBV10-3	CAISGDRAYEQYF	TGTGCCATCAGTGGGGACAGGGCCTACGAGCAGTACTTC
few	TRBJ2-2	TRBD2	TRBV30	CAWSVLRTSGNTGELFF	TGTGCCTGGAGTGTACTCCGGACTAGCGGTAACACCGGGGAGCTGTTTTTT
NA	TRBJ2-1	NA	TRBV6-5	CASSKQYGIPNEQFF	TGTGCCAGCAGTAAACAATATGGTATTCCCAATGAGCAGTTCTTC
NA	TRBJ2-7	TRBD2	TRBV4-2	CASSQDRSGGYEQYF	TGTGCCAGCAGCCAAGATCGGAGCGGGGGGTACGAGCAGTACTTC
NA	TRBJ1-1	TRBD1	TRBV19	CASSLSGTEFEAFF	TGTGCCAGTAGTCTGTCCGGGACAGAATTTGAAGCTTTCTTT
NA	TRBJ1-1	NA	TRBV7-9	CASSFVGGGEAFF	TGTGCCAGCAGCTTCGTAGGGGGTGGAGAAGCTTTCTTT
once	TRBJ2-7	NA	TRBV7-2	CASSLRSEGPYEQYF	TGTGCCAGCAGCTTAAGGTCGGAGGGACCCTACGAGCAGTACTTC